This T cell receptor beta chain stems from a study of identifying expanded T cells in peripheral blood. Findings and limits, study-wide: Technical replicates showed around 1.2 changed clones; two weeks about 16.4; four weeks 19. Variance in clone template counts between roughly two-week samples significantly increased with total template count across all healthy donors.

The assay was immunoSEQ multiplex PCR, and TCRdb's table has in-frame clones only and misses some. The profile shows about 50,000 clones, approximately 80% of them singletons. The germline V gene has CDR1 MNHEY and CDR2 SVGAGI. CDR3 size: 15 residues. Unmatched junction bases numbered 8, after V lost 7 bases and J lost 5 bases. No infections or other immune events were documented during collection. In its sample, this clone was seen once. What it binds is not known. Sequences were obtained from blood. The receptor was derived from a person aged 18 to 70 in good health. The gene calls are TRBV6-5 and TRBJ2-3, with 11 bases identical to TRBD2. CDR3 coding DNA: TGTGCCAGCAATGTACTAGCGGGAGTTAGAGATACGCAGTATTTT. Its protein is CASNVLAGVRDTQYF.